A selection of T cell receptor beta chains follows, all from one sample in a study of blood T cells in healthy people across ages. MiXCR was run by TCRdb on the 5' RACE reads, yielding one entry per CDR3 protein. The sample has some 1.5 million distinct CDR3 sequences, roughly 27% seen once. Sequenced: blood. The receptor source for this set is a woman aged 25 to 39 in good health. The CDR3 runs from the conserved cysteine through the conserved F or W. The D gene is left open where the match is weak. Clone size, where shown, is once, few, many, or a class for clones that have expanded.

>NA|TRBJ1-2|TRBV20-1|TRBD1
CSASLSGTGVGYTF
TGCAGTGCTTCGCTCTCCGGGACAGGGGTCGGCTACACCTTC
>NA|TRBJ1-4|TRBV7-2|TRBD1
CASSLDRGHGEKLFF
TGTGCCAGCAGCTTAGACAGGGGTCATGGTGAAAAACTGTTTTTT
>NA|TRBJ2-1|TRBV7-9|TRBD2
CASSLGLAGPIDEQFF
TGTGCCAGCAGCTTAGGACTAGCGGGGCCTATCGATGAGCAGTTCTTC
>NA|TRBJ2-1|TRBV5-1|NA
CASSNGIDNEQFF
TGCGCCAGCAGCAACGGAATAGACAATGAGCAGTTCTTC
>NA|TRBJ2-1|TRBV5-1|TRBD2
CASSLGVGLAVLGEQFF
TGCGCCAGCAGCTTAGGGGTCGGGCTAGCGGTCCTCGGGGAGCAGTTCTTC
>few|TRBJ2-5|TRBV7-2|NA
CASSISTAQETQYF
TGTGCCAGCAGCATATCGACTGCACAAGAGACCCAGTACTTC
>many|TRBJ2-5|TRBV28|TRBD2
CASSFREGGETQYF
TGTGCCAGCAGTTTCCGGGAGGGCGGTGAGACCCAGTACTTC
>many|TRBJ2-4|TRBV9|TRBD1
CASNDRGRGNIQYF
TGTGCCAGCAACGACAGGGGAAGGGGAAACATTCAGTACTTC
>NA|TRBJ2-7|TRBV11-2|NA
CASSSGARDEQYF
TGTGCCAGCAGCTCAGGGGCGCGCGACGAGCAGTACTTC
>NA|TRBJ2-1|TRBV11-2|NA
CASSLDPAGENNEQFF
TGTGCCAGCAGCTTAGACCCTGCCGGGGAAAACAATGAGCAGTTCTTC
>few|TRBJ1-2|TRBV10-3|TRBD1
CAITAGGQGNYGYTF
TGTGCCATCACGGCTGGGGGACAGGGAAACTATGGCTACACCTTC
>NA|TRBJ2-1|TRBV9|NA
CASSKSSSYNEQFF
TGTGCCAGCAGCAAGTCAAGCTCCTACAATGAGCAGTTCTTC
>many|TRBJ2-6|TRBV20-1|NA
CSAIVPGANVLTF
TGCAGTGCCATTGTACCCGGGGCCAACGTCCTGACTTTC
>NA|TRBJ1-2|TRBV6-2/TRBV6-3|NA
CASSYANRDYGYTF
TGTGCCAGCAGTTACGCGAACAGGGACTATGGCTACACCTTC
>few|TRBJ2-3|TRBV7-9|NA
CASSLYQDTQYF
TGTGCCAGCAGCTTATATCAGGATACGCAGTATTTT
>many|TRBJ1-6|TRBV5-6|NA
CASSASSSYNSPLHF
TGTGCCAGCAGCGCTTCGAGCTCCTATAATTCACCCCTCCACTTT
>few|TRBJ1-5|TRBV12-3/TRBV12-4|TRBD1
CASSSSSPGQVDQPQHF
TGTGCCAGCAGTTCCTCCTCTCCGGGACAGGTGGATCAGCCCCAGCATTTT
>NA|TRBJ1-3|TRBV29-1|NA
CSVEVGNAGNTIYF
TGCAGCGTTGAAGTCGGAAACGCTGGAAACACCATATATTTT
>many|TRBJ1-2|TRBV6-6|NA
CASSYIPANYGYTF
TGTGCCAGCAGTTACATCCCAGCTAACTATGGCTACACCTTC
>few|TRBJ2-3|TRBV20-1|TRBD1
CSATGGASDTQYF
TGCAGTGCGACAGGGGGCGCATCCGATACGCAGTATTTT
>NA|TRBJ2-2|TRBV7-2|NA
CASSLDISLNTGELFF
TGTGCCAGCAGCTTAGATATCAGCCTGAACACCGGGGAGCTGTTTTTT
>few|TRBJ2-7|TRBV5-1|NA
CASSWTLGGGSNEQYF
TGCGCCAGCAGCTGGACCTTAGGGGGAGGGTCCAACGAGCAGTACTTC
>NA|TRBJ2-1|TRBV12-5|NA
CASGFHAEQFF
TGTGCTAGTGGTTTCCATGCAGAGCAGTTCTTC
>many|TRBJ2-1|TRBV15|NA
CATSTDPTSYNEQFF
TGTGCCACCAGCACCGACCCAACCAGCTACAATGAGCAGTTCTTC
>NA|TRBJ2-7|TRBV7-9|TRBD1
CASSPRTGGCEQYF
TGTGCCAGCAGCCCCCGGACAGGGGGCTGCGAGCAGTACTTC
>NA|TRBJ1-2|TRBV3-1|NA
CASSPSRTGLYGYTF
TGTGCCAGCAGCCCCTCCCGGACGGGCCTCTATGGCTACACCTTC
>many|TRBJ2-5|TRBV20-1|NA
CSARRDSGETQYF
TGCAGTGCTAGACGGGACTCCGGGGAGACCCAGTACTTC
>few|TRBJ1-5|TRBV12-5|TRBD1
CASGWDRDPALSGPQHF
TGTGCTAGTGGTTGGGACAGGGACCCCGCCTTAAGTGGGCCCCAGCATTTT
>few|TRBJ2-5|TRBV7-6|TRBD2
CASSLRLAGIQTQYF
TGTGCCAGCAGCTTGCGGCTAGCGGGAATCCAGACCCAGTACTTC
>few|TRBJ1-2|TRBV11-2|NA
CASSLGAGAILGYGHTF
TGTGCCAGCAGCTTAGGGGCAGGGGCCATCCTTGGGTATGGCCACACCTTC